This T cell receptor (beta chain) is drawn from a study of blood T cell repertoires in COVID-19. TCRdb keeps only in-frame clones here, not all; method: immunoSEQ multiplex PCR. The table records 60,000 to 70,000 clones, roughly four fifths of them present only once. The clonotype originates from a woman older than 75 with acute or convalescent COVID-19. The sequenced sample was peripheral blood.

The CDR3 DNA sequence: TGTGCCAGCACCGGGCAGGGTCCGAACACCGGGGAGCTGTTTTTT. It specifies CASTGQGPNTGELFF. This chain connects TRBV7-2 to TRBJ2-2; a possible D gene is TRBD1 (5 bases). The CDR3 totals 15 residues. Germline V gene sequence: CDR1 SGHTA, CDR2 FQGNSA. Trimming took 7 bases from V and 0 from J, leaving 12 bases between them.